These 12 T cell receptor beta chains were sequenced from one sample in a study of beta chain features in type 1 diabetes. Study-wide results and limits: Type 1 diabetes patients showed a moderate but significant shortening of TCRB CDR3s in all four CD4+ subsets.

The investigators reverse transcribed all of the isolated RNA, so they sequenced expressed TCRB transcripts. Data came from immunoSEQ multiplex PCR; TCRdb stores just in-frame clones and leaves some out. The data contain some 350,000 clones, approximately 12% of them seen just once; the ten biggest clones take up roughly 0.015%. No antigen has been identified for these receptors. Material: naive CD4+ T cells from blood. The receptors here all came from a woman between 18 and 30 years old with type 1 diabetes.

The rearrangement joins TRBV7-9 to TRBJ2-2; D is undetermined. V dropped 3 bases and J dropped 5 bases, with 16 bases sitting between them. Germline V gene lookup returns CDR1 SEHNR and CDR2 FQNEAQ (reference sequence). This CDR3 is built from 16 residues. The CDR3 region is CASSFTQVVKTGELFF. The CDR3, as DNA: TGTGCCAGCAGCTTTACCCAGGTTGTAAAGACCGGGGAGCTGTTTTTT.

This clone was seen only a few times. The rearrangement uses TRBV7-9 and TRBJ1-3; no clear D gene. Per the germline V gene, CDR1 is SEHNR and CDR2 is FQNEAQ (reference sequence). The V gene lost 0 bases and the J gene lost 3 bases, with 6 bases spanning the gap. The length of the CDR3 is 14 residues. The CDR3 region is CASSLAPGGNTIYF. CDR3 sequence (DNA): TGTGCCAGCAGCTTAGCGCCCGGTGGAAACACCATATATTTT.

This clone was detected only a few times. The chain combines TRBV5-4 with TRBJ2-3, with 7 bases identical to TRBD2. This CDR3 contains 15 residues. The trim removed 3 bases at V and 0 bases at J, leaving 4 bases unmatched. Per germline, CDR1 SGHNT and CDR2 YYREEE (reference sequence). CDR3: CASSSLAESTDTQYF. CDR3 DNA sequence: TGTGCCAGCAGCTCCCTAGCGGAAAGCACAGATACGCAGTATTTT.

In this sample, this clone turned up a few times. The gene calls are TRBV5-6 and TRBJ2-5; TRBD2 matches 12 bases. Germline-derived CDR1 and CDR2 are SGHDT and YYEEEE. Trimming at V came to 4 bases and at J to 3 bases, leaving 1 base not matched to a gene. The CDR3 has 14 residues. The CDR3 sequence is CASSRLAGEETQYF. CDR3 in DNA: TGTGCCAGCAGCCGACTAGCGGGAGAAGAGACCCAGTACTTC.

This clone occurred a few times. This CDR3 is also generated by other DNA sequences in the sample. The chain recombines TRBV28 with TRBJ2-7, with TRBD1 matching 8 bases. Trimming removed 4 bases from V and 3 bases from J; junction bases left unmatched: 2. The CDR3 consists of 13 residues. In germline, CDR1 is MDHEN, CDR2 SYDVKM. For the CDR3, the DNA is TGTGCCAGCAGTTCCGGACAGGGCTACGAGCAGTACTTC. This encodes CASSSGQGYEQYF.

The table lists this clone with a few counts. The CDR3 loop is CSVGPGQGTGMNTEAFF. The CDR3 DNA reads TGCAGCGTGGGCCCGGGACAGGGCACGGGGATGAACACTGAAGCTTTCTTT. The V and J genes are TRBV29-1 and TRBJ1-1, with 9 bases that match TRBD1. Germline V lookup: CDR1 SQVTM, CDR2 ANQGSEA. J gave up 0 bases and V 6 bases, and 14 bases lay outside the gene matches. The CDR3 has 17 residues.

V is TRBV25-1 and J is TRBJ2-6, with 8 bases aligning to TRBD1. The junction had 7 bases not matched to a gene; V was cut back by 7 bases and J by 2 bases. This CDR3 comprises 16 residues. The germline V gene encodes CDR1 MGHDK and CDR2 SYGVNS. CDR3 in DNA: TGTGCCAGCACCATGGGACAGGAGGCTGGGGCCAACGTCCTGACTTTC. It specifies CASTMGQEAGANVLTF.

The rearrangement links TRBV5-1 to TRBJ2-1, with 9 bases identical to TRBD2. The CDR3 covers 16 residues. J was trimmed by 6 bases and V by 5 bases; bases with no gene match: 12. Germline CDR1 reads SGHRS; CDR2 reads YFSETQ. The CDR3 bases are TGCGCCAGCAGTCTCGGGGGGACTAGCATCGGCAATGAGCAGTTCTTC. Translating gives CASSLGGTSIGNEQFF.

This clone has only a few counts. CDR3 in DNA: TGCGCCAGCAGCTTGGGAGGACAGCATCAGCCCCAGCATTTT. Protein: CASSLGGQHQPQHF. V is TRBV5-1 and J is TRBJ1-5; maybe TRBD1 (6 bases). The CDR3 loop spans 14 amino acids. Between the trimmed V and J ends, which lost 0 bases and 5 bases, there was a span of 9 bases. Per the germline V gene, CDR1 is SGHRS and CDR2 is YFSETQ.

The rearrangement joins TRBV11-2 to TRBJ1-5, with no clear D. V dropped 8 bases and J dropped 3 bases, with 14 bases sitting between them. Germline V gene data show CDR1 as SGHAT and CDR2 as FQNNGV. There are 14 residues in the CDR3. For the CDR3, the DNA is TGTGCCAGCTGCAATGGTCCTAACAATCAGCCCCAGCATTTT. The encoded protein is CASCNGPNNQPQHF.

The CDR3 here is CASSRGQVTDTQYF. The CDR3 nucleotides are TGTGCCAGCAGTCGCGGACAGGTCACAGATACGCAGTATTTT. V and J are TRBV6-5 and TRBJ2-3; 7 nucleotides match TRBD1. Germline V gene sequence: CDR1 MNHEY, CDR2 SVGAGI. This CDR3 is built from 14 residues. V dropped 5 bases and J dropped 2; count of bases not matched to a gene: 4.

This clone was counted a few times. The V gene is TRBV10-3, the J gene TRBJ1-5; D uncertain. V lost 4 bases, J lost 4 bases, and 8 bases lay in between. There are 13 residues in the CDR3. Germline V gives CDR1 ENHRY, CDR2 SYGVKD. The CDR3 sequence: CAISGAPNQPQHF. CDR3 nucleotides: TGTGCCATCAGTGGGGCCCCGAATCAGCCCCAGCATTTT.